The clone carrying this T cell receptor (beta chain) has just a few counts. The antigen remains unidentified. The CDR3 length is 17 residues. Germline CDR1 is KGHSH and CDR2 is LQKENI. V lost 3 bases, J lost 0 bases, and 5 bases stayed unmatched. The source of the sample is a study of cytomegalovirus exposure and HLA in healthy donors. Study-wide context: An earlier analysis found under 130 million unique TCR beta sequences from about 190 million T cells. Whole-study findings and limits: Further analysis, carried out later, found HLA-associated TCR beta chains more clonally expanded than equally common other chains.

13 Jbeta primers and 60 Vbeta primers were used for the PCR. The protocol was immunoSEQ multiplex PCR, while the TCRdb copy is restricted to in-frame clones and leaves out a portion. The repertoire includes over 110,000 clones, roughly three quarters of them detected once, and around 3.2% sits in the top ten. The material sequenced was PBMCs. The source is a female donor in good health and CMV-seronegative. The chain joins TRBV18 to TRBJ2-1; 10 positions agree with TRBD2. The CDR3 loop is CASSPLTSGFSYNEQFF. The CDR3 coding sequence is TGTGCCAGCTCACCTCTGACTAGCGGGTTCTCCTACAATGAGCAGTTCTTC.